This TCR beta chain stems from a study of blood T cell repertoires in COVID-19. Study as a whole: COVID-19 samples collected from the United States, Italy and Spain covered acute and convalescent phases. From T cells, B-cell-depleted T cells, or PBMCs came the material, which was cDNA or gDNA.

TCRdb's copy holds only in-frame clones and misses some; the assay was immunoSEQ multiplex PCR. The sample has about 33,000 clones; around 90% are singletons. The CDR3 contains 17 residues. The ends lost 0 bases at V and 3 bases at J; junction bases unmatched: 8. Germline V gene lookup returns CDR1 SGHDN and CDR2 FVKESK. Sequenced: peripheral blood. The receptor was isolated from a man in his sixties with acute or convalescent COVID-19. The chain employs TRBV14 and TRBJ2-3, with TRBD2 identical over 8 bases. The CDR3 DNA follows: TGTGCCAGCAGCCAAGAAATGGGCGGGAGGTTGACAGATACGCAGTATTTT. The encoded protein is CASSQEMGGRLTDTQYF.